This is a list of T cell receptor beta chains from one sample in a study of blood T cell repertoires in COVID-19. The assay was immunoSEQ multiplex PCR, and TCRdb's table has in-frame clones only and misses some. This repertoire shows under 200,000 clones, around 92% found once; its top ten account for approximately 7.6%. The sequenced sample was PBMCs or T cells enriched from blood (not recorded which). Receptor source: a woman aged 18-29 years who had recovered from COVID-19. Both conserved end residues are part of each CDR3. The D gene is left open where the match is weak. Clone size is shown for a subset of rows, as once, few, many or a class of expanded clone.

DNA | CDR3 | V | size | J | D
TGTGCCAGCAGCCAATTTGGAGATTCACCCCTCCACTTT | CASSQFGDSPLHF | TRBV4-2 | once | TRBJ1-6 | .
TGCGCCAGCAGCCAAAGACCTGAGGGAATATCCGATACGCAGTATTTT | CASSQRPEGISDTQYF | TRBV4-1 | . | TRBJ2-3 | .
TGTGCCAGTAGTATGGGGGGGGCCCGGGAGACCCAGTACTTC | CASSMGGARETQYF | TRBV19 | once | TRBJ2-5 | .
TGTGCCAGCGCGACGGGGGCCTACGAGCAGTACTTC | CASATGAYEQYF | TRBV28 | . | TRBJ2-7 | .
TGTGCCACCAGCAGAGTCGGACAGGGGGGCTATGGCTACACCTTC | CATSRVGQGGYGYTF | TRBV15 | . | TRBJ1-2 | TRBD1
TGTGCCACCAGGGATGAACAGGGTCAAAGAGGAAAACTGTTTTTT | CATRDEQGQRGKLFF | TRBV15 | . | TRBJ1-4 | .
TGTGCCAGCAGCCCCGGGGGAGGGACTAGCGATGAGCAGTTCTTC | CASSPGGGTSDEQFF | TRBV11-3 | . | TRBJ2-1 | TRBD2
TGTGCCAGCAGTGAAGCGGTCTCTAGCGGGGGACACATTCAGTACTTC | CASSEAVSSGGHIQYF | TRBV2 | once | TRBJ2-4 | TRBD2
TGTGCCAGCAGCTTGGGCCGATCATACTCCTACGAGCAGTACTTC | CASSLGRSYSYEQYF | TRBV11-2 | . | TRBJ2-7 | .
TGTGCCAGCGACAGGAAGGGGGCCGGCTACACCTTC | CASDRKGAGYTF | TRBV21-1 | . | TRBJ1-2 | .
TGTGCCAGCAGCCCGGGACTCTCTAATGAAAAACTGTTTTTT | CASSPGLSNEKLFF | TRBV6-5 | . | TRBJ1-4 | .
TGTGCCAGCAGTTTGGGGCGGGGCCTTGGCTACACCTTC | CASSLGRGLGYTF | TRBV12-3/TRBV12-4 | . | TRBJ1-2 | .
TGTGCCAGCAGCTCAAATCAGCCCCAGCATTTT | CASSSNQPQHF | TRBV21-1 | . | TRBJ1-5 | .
TGCAGCGTCGGGACAGGGAGCACAGATACGCAGTATTTT | CSVGTGSTDTQYF | TRBV29-1 | . | TRBJ2-3 | TRBD1
TGTGCCACCAGTGATTTACGAGGGTCGGGCTACACCTTC | CATSDLRGSGYTF | TRBV24-1 | . | TRBJ1-2 | .
TGTGCCAGTTCCCACCGCGTGCGCAATCAGCCCCAGCATTTT | CASSHRVRNQPQHF | TRBV4-2 | . | TRBJ1-5 | .
TGCGCCAGCAGGGCAGCCTACGAGCAGTACTTC | CASRAAYEQYF | TRBV5-1 | . | TRBJ2-7 | .
TGTGCCAGCAGCGTATTGTCGGGAGCTGAAGCTTTCTTT | CASSVLSGAEAFF | TRBV9 | . | TRBJ1-1 | .
TGCGCCAGCTCCGTAGCGGGGACCTACAATGAGCAGTTCTTC | CASSVAGTYNEQFF | TRBV5-1 | . | TRBJ2-1 | TRBD2
TGCGCCAGCAGCCAAGGCGTAGCGGAGAGGCTGTTTTTT | CASSQGVAERLFF | TRBV4-1 | . | TRBJ2-2 | .
TGTGCCAGCAGCGGGACAGGGGCGAAGGGCACTGAAGCTTTCTTT | CASSGTGAKGTEAFF | TRBV5-6 | . | TRBJ1-1 | TRBD1
TGTGCCAGCAGCTCGACCGTGGACAGAGCCCCGTTCTTC | CASSSTVDRAPFF | TRBV11-3 | . | TRBJ2-1 | .
TGTGCCAGCCCCGGGACAGCAAGCTCCTACGAGCAGTACTTC | CASPGTASSYEQYF | TRBV18 | once | TRBJ2-7 | TRBD1
TGTGCCAGCACAACAGGGGGGGGCTACGAGCAGTACTTC | CASTTGGGYEQYF | TRBV7-8 | . | TRBJ2-7 | .
TGTGCCAGCAGCTTAAGCGGCAGGGGCACTGAAGCTTTCTTT | CASSLSGRGTEAFF | TRBV7-9 | . | TRBJ1-1 | .
TGTGCCAGCAGTCCAGGGACCTACAATGAGCAGTTCTTC | CASSPGTYNEQFF | TRBV6-5 | once | TRBJ2-1 | .
TGTGCCAGTAGTATGAATGGTAGATATGGCTACACCTTC | CASSMNGRYGYTF | TRBV19 | . | TRBJ1-2 | .
TGCGCCAGCAGCTTGACAGGGAGAGAGGGATCACCCCTCCACTTT | CASSLTGREGSPLHF | TRBV5-1 | few | TRBJ1-6 | .
TGTGCCAGCGCAACACAAAATCAGCCCCAGCATTTT | CASATQNQPQHF | TRBV6-5 | . | TRBJ1-5 | .
TGTGCCAGCGGGACAGGTCACACCGGGGAGCTGTTTTTT | CASGTGHTGELFF | TRBV28 | . | TRBJ2-2 | TRBD1
TGCAGTGCTAGTGGACACGGGAAGTACGAGCAGTACTTC | CSASGHGKYEQYF | TRBV20-1 | . | TRBJ2-7 | .
TGCGCCAGCAGCTTGGATGTCAGTTCACCCCTCCACTTT | CASSLDVSSPLHF | TRBV5-1 | few | TRBJ1-6 | .
TGTGCCTGGAGTCCCGGACTAGCGGGGGCCACAGATACGCAGTATTTT | CAWSPGLAGATDTQYF | TRBV30 | . | TRBJ2-3 | TRBD2
TGTGCCAGCAGTTTTAGGGGACAGGGACCGGCAGATACGCAGTATTTT | CASSFRGQGPADTQYF | TRBV27 | . | TRBJ2-3 | TRBD1
TGTGCCAGTAGTATAGATATAGGGACAGGGACCACTGAAGCTTTCTTT | CASSIDIGTGTTEAFF | TRBV19 | . | TRBJ1-1 | TRBD1
TGTGCCAGTAGTATAATCCCGGGATCGAACACTGAAGCTTTCTTT | CASSIIPGSNTEAFF | TRBV19 | . | TRBJ1-1 | .
TGTGCCAGCAGTGAGCAGGGATCAGATAATTCACCCCTCCACTTT | CASSEQGSDNSPLHF | TRBV6-1 | . | TRBJ1-6 | .
TGTGCCAGCAGGGCAGACGGAGCTAACTATGGCTACACCTTC | CASRADGANYGYTF | TRBV2 | . | TRBJ1-2 | .
TGTGCCAGCAGCTTAGATGCTAGGGGACAGGGGGCCTACAATGAGCAGTTCTTC | CASSLDARGQGAYNEQFF | TRBV11-2 | . | TRBJ2-1 | TRBD1
TGCGCCAGCAGCTTGGCCCCTCTCGAGGACATTCAGTACTTC | CASSLAPLEDIQYF | TRBV5-1 | . | TRBJ2-4 | .
TGCAGCGTTGTTGAGACACGTTCTAACTATGGCTACACCTTC | CSVVETRSNYGYTF | TRBV29-1 | . | TRBJ1-2 | .
TGTGCCAGCAGTGAATGGGCAGCGAACACCGGGGAGCTGTTTTTT | CASSEWAANTGELFF | TRBV25-1 | few | TRBJ2-2 | .
TGTGCCAGCAGTTCGGGGGGCCCTAACTATGGCTACACCTTC | CASSSGGPNYGYTF | TRBV28 | . | TRBJ1-2 | .
TGTGCCAGCAGCGCCTACAGGGGGCCCAACTATGGCTACACCTTC | CASSAYRGPNYGYTF | TRBV9 | few | TRBJ1-2 | TRBD1
TGTGCCAGCAGCTCTGAAGCTAGCGGGGACTACGAGCAGTACTTC | CASSSEASGDYEQYF | TRBV11-2 | . | TRBJ2-7 | TRBD2
TGCGCCAGCTCGACTGAGCGATATGAAAAACTGTTTTTT | CASSTERYEKLFF | TRBV5-1 | . | TRBJ1-4 | .
TGTGCCAGTAGTATAGAGGGGACAGGGGGAGAGACCCAGTACTTC | CASSIEGTGGETQYF | TRBV19 | . | TRBJ2-5 | TRBD1
TGTGCCAGCAGTCCCGGGGTTAAAGCGCCCCAGCATTTT | CASSPGVKAPQHF | TRBV12-3/TRBV12-4 | . | TRBJ1-5 | .